Below are 20 T cell receptor beta chains sequenced from a single sample in a study of shared clonotypes between healthy human individuals. The naive CD8 population came from CD45RO-negative cells selected for CCR7, without terminally differentiated effector memory CD45RA+ cells. Using immunoSEQ multiplex PCR, the repertoire was profiled, and TCRdb retains in-frame clones only, with some absent. The data show some 2.1 million clones, 90% to 95% seen once. Sample: naive CD8+ T cells from PBMCs. The receptors shown here come from a man aged 18 to 30 in good health. Some clones in this sample may be carry-over from other donors' samples.

In this sample, this clone turned up once. The V gene is TRBV7-2, the J gene TRBJ2-7; 9 nucleotides line up with TRBD2. This CDR3 has 16 residues. Per the germline V gene, CDR1 is SGHTA and CDR2 is FQGNSA. The junction had 12 bases not matched to a gene; V was cut back by 5 bases and J by 4 bases. The CDR3, as DNA: TGTGCCAGCAGCGGAGGCGTGGTAGCGGGAGCGTACGAGCAGTACTTC. This codes for CASSGGVVAGAYEQYF.

This CDR3 reads CASTSRGVRSQFEKLFF. CDR3 bases: TGTGCCAGTACCTCCAGAGGGGTCCGCAGTCAATTTGAAAAACTGTTTTTT. The V gene is TRBV19, the J gene TRBJ1-4; maybe TRBD1 (5 bases). The ends were cut back, 7 bases at V and 7 bases at J, with 25 bases in the middle. This CDR3 has 17 residues. Germline V CDR1 and CDR2: LNHDA, SQIVND (reference sequence).

V and J are TRBV27 and TRBJ2-5; TRBD2 matches at 16 bases. This CDR3 has 17 amino acids. J lost 5 bases, V lost 4 bases, and 7 bases had no gene match. CDR1 is MNHEY, CDR2 SMNVEV, per germline (reference sequence). CDR3 sequence: CASSSRKGLAGGETQYF. CDR3 bases: TGTGCCAGCAGTTCCCGCAAGGGACTAGCGGGAGGGGAGACCCAGTACTTC.

V gene TRBV5-1 combines with J gene TRBJ2-7, with a weak D call TRBD1 (5 bases). The CDR3 sequence is 12 residues long. Germline V CDR1 and CDR2: SGHRS, YFSETQ. Trimming took 4 bases from V and 5 from J, leaving 10 bases between them. CDR3 sequence (DNA): TGCGCCAGCAGCGGGGCAGACAACGAGCAGTACTTC. Translating gives CASSGADNEQYF.

V is TRBV19 and J is TRBJ1-1; D call uncertain. The germline CDR1 and CDR2 sequences are LNHDA and SQIVND (reference sequence). CDR3 length: 15 amino acids. Trimming cost V 6 bases and J 1 base, with 15 bases left between them. CDR3 residues: CASSKELPRNTEAFF. In DNA form, the CDR3 reads TGTGCCAGTAGCAAAGAACTCCCCAGGAACACTGAAGCTTTCTTT. The whole variable domain, filled in from reference TRBV19 and TRBJ1-1, reads DGGITQSPKYLFRKEGQNVTLSCEQNLNHDAMYWYRQDPGQGLRLIYYSQIVNDFQKGDIAEGYSVSREKKESFPLTVTSAQKNPTAFYLCASSKELPRNTEAFFGQGTRLTVV.

This clone was picked up one time. This rearrangement joins TRBV7-3 to TRBJ1-2; 7 nucleotides agree with TRBD1. The ends lost 1 base at V and 4 bases at J; junction bases unmatched: 9. Germline-derived CDR1 and CDR2 are SGHTA and FQGTGA. There are 16 residues in the CDR3. The CDR3 bases are TGTGCCAGCAGCTTAATTCGCCAGGGGACAGCCTATGGCTACACCTTC. It translates to CASSLIRQGTAYGYTF.

This clone is a singleton in its sample. In the same sample, other DNA sequences code for this CDR3. The chain is built from TRBV27 and TRBJ2-7, with D tentatively TRBD1 or TRBD2 (5 bases each). Germline V lookup: CDR1 MNHEY, CDR2 SMNVEV (reference sequence). With 6 bases removed from V and 3 bases from J, the gap between germline ends came to 15 bases. The CDR3 has 14 residues. The CDR3 DNA follows: TGTGCCAGCAGCCCCCCTGGGGGTGTCTACGAGCAGTACTTC. Its protein product is CASSPPGGVYEQYF.

The J gene is TRBJ1-4, the V gene TRBV25-1; D is unclear. V was shortened by 4 bases and J by 8 bases, with 14 bases between the two germline ends. Germline CDR1 reads MGHDK; CDR2 reads SYGVNS. The CDR3 extends over 14 amino acids. The DNA of the CDR3 is TGTGCCAGCAGTGTAGGAGACATCGGAGAAAAACTGTTTTTT. Translation: CASSVGDIGEKLFF.

The chain uses TRBV11-2 and TRBJ2-1, with TRBD2 matching 9 bases. Germline lookup yields CDR1 SGHAT and CDR2 FQNNGV. Unmatched junction bases numbered 8, after V lost 8 bases and J lost 6 bases. The CDR3 runs 14 residues. The CDR3 DNA follows: TGTGCCAGCCAAAAGGGCGGGAGGGCCAATGAGCAGTTCTTC. Protein product: CASQKGGRANEQFF.

V is TRBV9 and J is TRBJ2-7; D might be TRBD1 (6 bases). V was trimmed by 3 bases and J by 4 bases, leaving 17 bases between them. Germline values: CDR1 SGDLS, CDR2 YYNGEE. The CDR3 covers 15 residues. The CDR3 nucleotides read TGTGCCAGCAGCGCACAAGGAGGACAGTCATACGAGCAGTACTTC. The encoded protein is CASSAQGGQSYEQYF.

In this sample, this clone turned up once. In DNA, the CDR3 is TGTGCCAGCAGTGAATTGACCGACGAGCAGTACTTC. Translation: CASSELTDEQYF. The chain carries TRBV2 and TRBJ2-7; no reliable D call. CDR1 SNHLY and CDR2 FYNNEI come from the germline V gene. The CDR3 extends over 12 amino acids. V was shortened by 2 bases and J by 5 bases, with 7 bases between the two germline ends.

The CDR3 loop reads CASSQDLGLQDSYEQYF. The CDR3 DNA reads as TGCGCCAGCAGCCAAGATCTAGGCCTCCAGGACTCCTACGAGCAGTACTTC. The chain carries TRBV4-3 and TRBJ2-7; no reliable D call. Trimming pared 0 bases from V and 0 bases from J, leaving 15 bases between. Germline V gives CDR1 LGHNA, CDR2 YSLEER. The CDR3 is made up of 17 amino acids.

CDR3 loop: CASSIFPGNEQYF. The DNA for the CDR3 is TGTGCCAGTAGTATCTTTCCAGGGAACGAGCAGTACTTC. The V call is TRBV19, the J call TRBJ2-7; D perhaps matches TRBD1 (5 bases). The germline V and J ends were trimmed by 3 bases and 5 bases, with 11 bases remaining between them. From germline, CDR1 is LNHDA and CDR2 SQIVND (reference sequence). The CDR3 has 13 amino acids. Filled out from reference TRBV19 and TRBJ2-7, the complete variable domain reads DGGITQSPKYLFRKEGQNVTLSCEQNLNHDAMYWYRQDPGQGLRLIYYSQIVNDFQKGDIAEGYSVSREKKESFPLTVTSAQKNPTAFYLCASSIFPGNEQYFGPGTRLTVT.

This clone was counted once. CDR3 protein: CASSVWLSNTDTQYF. CDR3 in DNA: TGTGCCAGCAGTGTTTGGCTTTCCAACACAGATACGCAGTATTTT. The chain combines TRBV2 with TRBJ2-3; D is uncertain. V was cut by 4 bases and J by 2 bases, with 13 bases left in between. CDR1 is SNHLY, CDR2 FYNNEI, per germline. The CDR3 runs 15 residues.

In its sample, this clone was seen a few times. The rearrangement links TRBV29-1 to TRBJ1-1; D is unclear. Trimming shortened V by 7 bases and J by 8 bases, and 14 bases separated the two germline ends. CDR3 length: 11 residues. Germline-derived CDR1 and CDR2 are SQVTM and ANQGSEA. CDR3 DNA: TGCAGCGCCCACGAGAGAAGCGAAGCTTTCTTT. Encoded protein: CSAHERSEAFF.

The rearrangement joins TRBV13 to TRBJ1-1; maybe TRBD1 (5 bases). The CDR3 contains 12 residues. Germline V gene lookup returns CDR1 PRHDT and CDR2 FYEKMQ (reference sequence). V was trimmed by 6 bases and J by 4 bases, leaving 9 bases between them. DNA for the CDR3: TGTGCCAGCAGTGCACAGGCCACTGAAGCTTTCTTT. It encodes CASSAQATEAFF.

This chain connects TRBV7-8 to TRBJ2-3; 9 nucleotides match TRBD2. V gave up 1 base and J gave up 4 bases; unmatched junction bases: 3. The CDR3 consists of 15 residues. The germline V gene has CDR1 SGHVS and CDR2 FQNEAQ. The chain's CDR3 is CASSLGEREADTQYF. CDR3 coding DNA: TGTGCCAGCAGCTTAGGGGAGCGGGAGGCAGATACGCAGTATTTT.

This chain connects TRBV30 to TRBJ2-2; D is possibly TRBD1 (5 bases). Trimming stripped 3 bases from V and 7 bases from J, with 15 bases between. CDR3 length: 14 amino acids. Per germline, CDR1 GTSNPN and CDR2 SVGIG (reference sequence). CDR3 protein: CAWRGRQTGGELFF. The CDR3 coding sequence is TGTGCCTGGAGGGGCCGACAGACCGGCGGGGAGCTGTTTTTT.

This chain uses TRBV7-6 with TRBJ2-2; D uncertain. The length of the CDR3 is 16 residues. The V end lost 3 bases, the J end lost 0 bases, and 11 bases lay between the germline ends. Germline values: CDR1 SGHVS, CDR2 FNYEAQ. In DNA, the CDR3 is TGTGCCAGCAGCTTTTTAGGGCAACCGAACACCGGGGAGCTGTTTTTT. Its protein is CASSFLGQPNTGELFF.

CDR3: CASSLGASGRNEQFF. In nucleotides, the CDR3 is TGTGCCAGCAGTTTGGGGGCTAGCGGGAGGAATGAGCAGTTCTTC. The chain links TRBV27 to TRBJ2-1; 11 nucleotides line up with TRBD2. The CDR3 sequence is 15 residues long. Germline-derived CDR1 and CDR2 are MNHEY and SMNVEV (reference sequence). V was clipped by 3 bases and J by 7 bases; unmatched bases: 5.